Following are 2 T cell receptor beta chains from one sample sequenced in a study of blood T cells in healthy people across ages. A second roughly 6 to 12 cycle PCR used barcoded and J-beta primers. TCRdb processed the 5' RACE reads anew with MiXCR; each CDR3 protein has one entry. The sample lists roughly 500,000 distinct CDR3 sequences, around 24% occurring once. This sample also appeared in a second study, on T cells of mothers and their children.

The sequenced material came from blood. Every receptor here comes from a boy younger than 18 in good health.

This clonotype was picked up a small number of times. The gene calls are TRBV7-2 and TRBJ1-2; D is perhaps TRBD1 (5 bases). Trimming stripped 8 bases from V and 8 bases from J, with 21 bases between. The CDR3 totals 14 residues. Per the germline V gene, CDR1 is SGHTA and CDR2 is FQGNSA. CDR3 in DNA: TGTGCCAGCTTTAGAGGGACCTCTCACCGCGGCTACACCTTC. As protein: CASFRGTSHRGYTF.

A word on this clonotype: Germline is not matched at one junction end, which may reflect a read error. The J gene is TRBJ1-2, the V gene TRBV5-1; D remains unclear. Germline V gives CDR1 SGHRS, CDR2 YFSETQ. The CDR3 runs 14 residues. CDR3 loop: CASSFDKINYGHTF. In DNA, the CDR3 is TGCGCCAGCAGCTTCGACAAGATTAACTATGGCCACACCTTC.